A single sample gave rise to the 24 T cell receptor beta chains below, sequenced in a study of Graves' ophthalmopathy and Graves' hyperthyroidism (dated by TCRdb to 2017 to 2018). TCRdb lists the instrument as Illumina HiSeq 2000. For repertoire sequencing, TCR beta CDR3 regions were amplified from RNA transcripts. The first round of RT-PCR was done with HTBI primers and the Qiagen OneStep RT-PCR kit, and was followed by a second round of multiplex PCR, then size selection and purification. TCRdb trimmed the raw reads at Q25, called clones with MiXCR and kept productive beta chains. Rows merge per CDR3 protein into single entries with the most common DNA and genes. For this sample there are 300,000 to 450,000 distinct CDR3 sequences; 15% to 20% appear just once. The top ten clonotypes cover roughly 2.4% of the sample. The sample consisted of peripheral blood. These receptor sequences come from an adult woman with stable Graves' hyperthyroidism.

The sample holds many counts of this clonotype. The J gene is TRBJ2-7, the V gene TRBV7-2, with 7 bases matching TRBD2. This CDR3 has 18 amino acids. CDR1 is SGHTA and CDR2 is FQGNSA in the germline V gene. Losses at the gene ends were 4 bases for V and 3 bases for J; bases not matched to a gene: 18. CDR3 coding DNA: TGTGCCAGCAGCTCCAGGGATCCGGCACTAGCGTTTCTCTACGAGCAGTACTTC. It is translated as CASSSRDPALAFLYEQYF.

About this clonotype itself: This CDR3 is missing its conserved last phenylalanine or tryptophan, likely due to a read error. This sequence joins TRBV2 and TRBJ1-2, with D tentatively TRBD1 (6 bases). The CDR3 has 11 amino acids. Germline-derived CDR1 and CDR2 are SNHLY and FYNNEI. The CDR3 protein is CASGQRYGYTY. In DNA form, the CDR3 reads TGTGCTAGCGGACAGAGATATGGCTACACCTAC.

Of note for this clonotype: A much more abundant neighbour one base away suggests this may be a read error. The V gene is TRBV18, the J gene TRBJ2-7; 7 bases are a match to TRBD1. The germline gives CDR1 KGHSH, CDR2 LQKENI. CDR3 length: 15 amino acids. CDR3 region: CASSDLQGNSYEQCF. CDR3 nucleotide sequence: TGTGCCAGCTCAGACCTACAGGGGAATTCCTACGAGCAGTGCTTC.

J is TRBJ2-7 and V is TRBV5-6; 9 bases agree with TRBD1. This CDR3 region has 16 residues. Germline values: CDR1 SGHDT, CDR2 YYEEEE. V shed 3 bases, J shed 2 bases, and the junction held 9 bases outside the gene matches. The CDR3 spells CASSWGAGQGTYEQYF. The CDR3 nucleotides read TGTGCCAGCAGCTGGGGAGCGGGACAGGGTACCTACGAGCAGTACTTC.

CDR3 residues: CASRARTGIQETQYF. The CDR3 nucleotides are TGTGCCAGCAGAGCTAGGACAGGGATTCAAGAGACCCAGTACTTC. V is TRBV2 and J is TRBJ2-5; the match to TRBD1 covers 8 bases. Per the germline V gene, CDR1 is SNHLY and CDR2 is FYNNEI. This CDR3 has 15 residues. With 6 bases clipped from V and 2 bases from J, the junction kept 8 bases outside the gene matches.

This clonotype was seen a few times. The V gene is TRBV28, the J gene TRBJ2-7, with D perhaps TRBD1 (6 bases). V was pared by 0 bases and J by 2 bases, with 20 bases between. Germline V gene sequence: CDR1 MDHEN, CDR2 SYDVKM. The CDR3 sequence is 18 residues long. Here the CDR3 reads CASSLWGATLGLAYEQYF. The DNA for the CDR3 is TGTGCCAGCAGTTTATGGGGGGCGACTTTGGGGCTTGCCTACGAGCAGTACTTC.

This clonotype was counted ten times or more. The chain has TRBV15 and TRBJ2-2, with TRBD1 matching over 8 bases. Germline values: CDR1 LNHNV, CDR2 YYDKDF (reference sequence). This CDR3 region has 13 residues. After removal of 8 bases from V and 4 bases from J, the junction contained 3 bases not matched to a gene. In nucleotides, the CDR3 is TGTGCCACCCGGACAGGGAGCACCGGGGAGCTGTTTTTT. It is translated as CATRTGSTGELFF.

This clonotype was seen ten or more times. The chain has TRBV6-5 and TRBJ2-7, with D perhaps TRBD1 or TRBD2 (5 bases each). This CDR3 is built from 15 residues. V lost 6 bases and J 4 bases, leaving 19 bases between the germline ends. CDR1 and CDR2 from the germline V gene are MNHEY and SVGAGI. The CDR3 reads CASRSSGSRIYEQYF. Here the CDR3 DNA reads TGTGCCAGCAGATCCTCAGGGAGCCGCATTTACGAGCAGTACTTC.

A remark on this clonotype: Since a much larger clone is just one base distant, this may be a read error. The V call is TRBV20-1, the J call TRBJ2-5; TRBD1 aligns across 8 bases. Per the germline V gene, CDR1 is DFQATT and CDR2 is SNEGSKA (reference sequence). The CDR3 is made up of 14 amino acids. The CDR3: CSARSSGGVETKYF. The DNA of the CDR3 is TGCAGTGCGCGGAGTTCAGGGGGCGTAGAGACCAAGTACTTC.

There are many counts of this clonotype. The V call is TRBV29-1, the J call TRBJ1-1, with D possibly matching TRBD1 (6 bases). CDR3 size: 13 residues. Trimming left V 5 bases short and J 11 bases short, with 21 bases between. Germline V CDR1 and CDR2: SQVTM, ANQGSEA. The CDR3 nucleotides read TGCAGCGTTCCCGGGGGGTCGGGGGCGTTGGCTTTCTTT. Translating it yields CSVPGGSGALAFF. The full variable domain, completed using reference TRBV29-1 and TRBJ1-1, is SAVISQKPSRDICQRGTSLTIQCQVDSQVTMMFWYRQQPGQSLTLIATANQGSEATYESGFVIDKFPISRPNLTFSTLTVSNMSPEDSSIYLCSVPGGSGALAFFGQGTRLTVV.

This clonotype was counted ten times or more. This rearrangement joins TRBV20-1 to TRBJ2-7; 9 bases align to TRBD1. The CDR3 consists of 14 residues. Trimming removed 4 bases from V and 3 bases from J; junction bases left unmatched: 7. Germline CDR1 and CDR2: DFQATT and SNEGSKA (reference sequence). CDR3 DNA: TGCAGTGCTACCCCCGGGACAGGGAACTACGAGCAGTACTTC. It is translated as CSATPGTGNYEQYF.

This clonotype occurred a few times. The chain joins TRBV6-5 to TRBJ2-6, with D perhaps TRBD1 or TRBD2 (7 bases each). Per the germline V gene, CDR1 is MNHEY and CDR2 is SVGAGI. The CDR3 runs 17 residues. Trimming took 2 bases from V and 1 from J, leaving 12 bases between them. The CDR3 loop reads CASSYQGGRSGANVLTF. CDR3 sequence (DNA): TGTGCCAGCAGTTACCAGGGGGGGAGGTCTGGGGCCAACGTCCTGACTTTC.

Ten or more counts support this clonotype. The J gene is TRBJ1-3, the V gene TRBV7-9; D ambiguous. Trimming cost V 4 bases and J 0 bases, with 10 bases left between them. In germline, CDR1 is SEHNR, CDR2 FQNEAQ (reference sequence). The CDR3 has 15 residues. The CDR3 loop reads CASSSTENSGNTIYF. The CDR3 region has the DNA TGTGCCAGCAGCTCCACAGAGAACTCTGGAAACACCATATATTTT.

This clonotype was seen ten or more times. The chain joins TRBV12-3 or TRBV12-4 to TRBJ1-1; TRBD1 aligns across 8 bases. CDR3 length: 14 residues. The V segment lost 7 bases and the J segment 4 bases; nucleotides outside the gene matches: 8. CDR3: CASTRRQGSTEAFF. DNA of the CDR3: TGTGCCAGCACCCGACGACAGGGGAGCACTGAAGCTTTCTTT.

Ten or more counts support this clonotype. The genes are TRBV6-1 and TRBJ1-2; D not certain. The V gene lost 2 bases and the J gene lost 8 bases, with 3 bases spanning the gap. This CDR3 comprises 10 residues. Germline-derived CDR1 and CDR2 are MNHNS and SASEGT. Here the CDR3 DNA reads TGTGCCAGCAGTGAACAGGGCTACACCTTC. This sequence encodes CASSEQGYTF.

This clonotype was seen ten or more times. The chain combines TRBV20-1 with TRBJ1-2, with D unclear. V lost 5 bases to trimming and J lost 4 bases, with 8 bases between them. The CDR3 contains 11 residues. Germline V gene data show CDR1 as DFQATT and CDR2 as SNEGSKA (reference sequence). CDR3 sequence reads: CSAPRLYGYTF. CDR3 bases: TGCAGTGCTCCCCGGCTCTATGGCTACACCTTC.

In its sample, this clonotype was seen many times. At one boundary the junction diverges from the germline segment, which might be a read error. The chain has TRBV6-1 and TRBJ1-1; D gene ambiguous. The CDR3 sequence is 14 residues long. The germline V gene has CDR1 MNHNS and CDR2 SASEGT. Here the CDR3 reads CASSADESIAEALF. DNA for the CDR3: TGTGCCAGCAGTGCAGACGAAAGTATCGCTGAAGCTCTCTTT.

For this clonotype: A much larger clone lies one base from this, so it may be a read error. The CDR3 coding sequence is TGCAGTGCTAGAGATCCCGTCGGGGGGAACTACAAGCAGTACTTC. It yields the protein CSARDPVGGNYKQYF. The V gene is TRBV20-1, the J gene TRBJ2-7; 7 bases are shared with TRBD2. Germline V CDR1 and CDR2: DFQATT, SNEGSKA (reference sequence). The CDR3 is made up of 15 amino acids.

The chain is built from TRBV4-1 and TRBJ2-2, with D maybe TRBD2 (7 bases). V lost 4 bases, J lost 4 bases, and 16 bases lay in between. Germline lookup yields CDR1 MGHRA and CDR2 YSYEKL. The CDR3 spans 16 residues. DNA for the CDR3: TGCGCCAGCAGCCGGGGGAGAGGGGGGGCCACCGGGGAGCTGTTTTTT. The encoded protein is CASSRGRGGATGELFF.

On this clonotype: At one end the junction does not follow the germline gene, possibly because of a read error. V and J are TRBV6-1 and TRBJ2-2; D unclear. Germline lookup yields CDR1 MNHNS and CDR2 SASEGT. The CDR3 spans 14 residues. CDR3 loop: CASTGPPKTGELFF. The CDR3 DNA reads as TGTGCCAGCACGGGCCCCCCGAAGACCGGGGAGCTGTTTTTT.

This clonotype has at least ten counts. The rearrangement joins TRBV7-2 to TRBJ2-7, with no clear D. The CDR3 length is 16 residues. Germline CDR1 and CDR2: SGHTA and FQGNSA. The V end lost 5 bases, the J end lost 3 bases, and 20 bases lay between the germline ends. This CDR3 is CASSITSPSAYYEQYF. DNA of the CDR3: TGTGCCAGCAGCATAACATCCCCATCCGCTTACTACGAGCAGTACTTC.

Comments on this clonotype: It may be a read error: a sequence one base away is much more abundant. The conserved phenylalanine or tryptophan is not found at the CDR3 terminus, so this likely reflects a read error. No DNA is shown, since the ends of the CDR3 on it are uncertain; the CDR3 is the one TCRdb lists. The V gene is TRBV28, the J gene TRBJ1-5; the D call in the table, TRBD1, was not verified against the DNA. CDR1 MDHEN and CDR2 SYDVKM come from the germline V gene. The CDR3 region is 14 residues in length, termini included. The CDR3 region is CASSFGDRGGLGHL.

About this clonotype: Compared with germline, one end of the junction differs, possibly owing to a read error. The chain employs TRBV3-1 and TRBJ1-1; D is possibly TRBD1 (6 bases). Germline V CDR1 and CDR2: LGHDT, YNNKEL (reference sequence). The CDR3 contains 12 residues. The chain's CDR3 is CVSRGPNTEAFF. DNA of the CDR3: TGTGTCAGCAGGGGCCCCAACACTGAAGCTTTCTTT.

Ten or more counts support this clonotype. The rearrangement links TRBV6-2 or TRBV6-3 to TRBJ2-7; D remains ambiguous. Germline V gene lookup returns CDR1 MNHEY and CDR2 SVGEGT. The CDR3 has 15 amino acids. The V end was cut by 4 bases, the J end by 2 bases, with 15 bases between. Here the CDR3 DNA reads TGTGCCAGCAGTTTTCCTAGGCAGAGAACCTACGAGCAGTACTTC. Translating gives CASSFPRQRTYEQYF.